One and the same sample provided the 8 T cell receptor beta chains below, sequenced in a study of a mutant IDH1 vaccine in newly diagnosed glioma. Using immunoSEQ multiplex PCR, the repertoire was profiled, and TCRdb retains in-frame clones only, with some absent. This sample yields tens of thousands of clones, of which roughly 83% are seen a single time; roughly 9.5% belongs to the top ten. The sample's time point: week 11, during vaccination. A 20-mer mutant IDH1 peptide at 300 ug was injected subcutaneously with topical imiquimod. No antigens are known for them. The material was PBMCs, obtained from a glioma patient whose treatment included an IDH1 peptide vaccine. The receptor set was obtained from a woman between 50 and 59 years old with glioma.

The chain links TRBV20-1 to TRBJ1-2, with D uncertain. Trimming stripped 3 bases from V and 8 bases from J, with 1 base between. Germline CDR1 DFQATT, CDR2 SNEGSKA (reference sequence). The CDR3 is 8 residues long. The DNA of the CDR3 is TGCAGTGCTAGGGGCTACACCTTC. Amino acid sequence: CSARGYTF.

The V call is TRBV10-2, the J call TRBJ2-1; perhaps TRBD1 as D (5 bases). The CDR3 contains 14 residues. The V and J ends lost 3 bases and 6 bases respectively, with 12 bases between them. Looked up from germline, CDR1 is WSHSY and CDR2 is SAAADI. CDR3 sequence: CASSERQTPNEQFF. CDR3 in DNA: TGCGCCAGCAGTGAAAGACAGACACCCAATGAGCAGTTCTTC.

The rearrangement joins TRBV9 to TRBJ2-7, with TRBD1 identical over 8 bases. V gave up 4 bases and J gave up 7 bases; unmatched junction bases: 10. The CDR3 spans 14 residues. Looked up from germline, CDR1 is SGDLS and CDR2 is YYNGEE. This CDR3 is CASSTAGGAGEQYF. In DNA form, the CDR3 reads TGTGCCAGCAGCACGGCAGGGGGCGCGGGGGAGCAGTACTTC.

The genes are TRBV7-2 and TRBJ1-5; no firm D call. CDR3 length: 16 residues. The V end lost 5 bases, the J end lost 3 bases, and 17 bases lay between the germline ends. Germline CDR1 is SGHTA and CDR2 is FQGNSA. The CDR3 is CASSLNGKGVNQPQHF. The CDR3 DNA is TGTGCCAGCAGCCTTAACGGTAAGGGAGTCAATCAGCCCCAGCATTTT.

The chain recombines TRBV5-4 with TRBJ2-7; D is ambiguous. V shed 4 bases and J shed 0 bases, with 17 bases lying between them. Germline CDR1 reads SGHNT; CDR2 reads YYREEE (reference sequence). The CDR3 contains 16 residues. CDR3 amino acids: CASSRRIREISYEQYF. In DNA form, the CDR3 reads TGTGCCAGCAGCAGAAGGATTAGGGAAATCTCCTACGAGCAGTACTTC.

This clone has just one count. For the CDR3, the DNA is TGTGCCAGCAGCGTAGGGGTCAGCTCGGGCACAGATACGCAGTATTTT. As protein: CASSVGVSSGTDTQYF. This rearrangement joins TRBV9 to TRBJ2-3; D gene uncertain. The germline CDR1 and CDR2 sequences are SGDLS and YYNGEE. Trimming removed 0 bases from V and 1 base from J, with 12 bases in between. The CDR3 runs 16 residues.

The chain uses TRBV7-8 and TRBJ1-2, with TRBD1 matching over 7 bases. Germline V gene lookup returns CDR1 SGHVS and CDR2 FQNEAQ. The length of the CDR3 is 15 residues. Trimming took 1 base from V and 5 from J; bases not matched to a gene: 7. CDR3 nucleotide sequence: TGTGCCAGCAGCTTAGTTACAGGGGTTTTGTATGGCTACACCTTC. Translation: CASSLVTGVLYGYTF.

This clone has only a few counts. The chain combines TRBV6-6 with TRBJ1-1; 7 bases are shared with TRBD1. The CDR3 totals 14 residues. The J segment lost 2 bases and the V segment lost 7 bases, leaving 7 bases of the junction unmatched. Germline lookup yields CDR1 MNHNY and CDR2 SVGAGI (reference sequence). The CDR3 loop is CASTPGTANTEAFF. The CDR3 nucleotides read TGTGCCAGCACCCCGGGGACAGCTAACACTGAAGCTTTCTTT.